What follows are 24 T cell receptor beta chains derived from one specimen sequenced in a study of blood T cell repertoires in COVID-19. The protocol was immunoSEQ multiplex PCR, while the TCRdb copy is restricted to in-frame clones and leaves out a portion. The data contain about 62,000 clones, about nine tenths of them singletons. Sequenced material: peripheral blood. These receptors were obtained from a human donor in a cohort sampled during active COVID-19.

CDR3 nucleotide sequence: TGTGCCAGCACTTCCCGGTGGTCTTTCGGTAATGAAAAACTGTTTTTT. Translating gives CASTSRWSFGNEKLFF. This chain uses TRBV27 with TRBJ1-4; D not certain. The CDR3 has 16 amino acids. With 7 bases removed from V and 4 bases from J, the gap between germline ends came to 19 bases. Germline lookup yields CDR1 MNHEY and CDR2 SMNVEV (reference sequence).

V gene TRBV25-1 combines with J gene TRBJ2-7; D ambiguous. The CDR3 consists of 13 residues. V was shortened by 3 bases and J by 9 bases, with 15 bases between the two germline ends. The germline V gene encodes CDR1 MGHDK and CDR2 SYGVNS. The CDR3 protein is CASSDSLAELQYF. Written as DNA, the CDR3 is TGTGCCAGCAGTGACTCCCTGGCGGAGCTGCAGTACTTC.

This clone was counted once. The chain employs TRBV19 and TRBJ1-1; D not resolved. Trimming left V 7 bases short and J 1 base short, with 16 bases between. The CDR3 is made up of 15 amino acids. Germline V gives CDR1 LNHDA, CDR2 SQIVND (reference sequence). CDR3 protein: CASTPRGIRNTEAFF. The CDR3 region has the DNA TGTGCCAGTACCCCACGGGGAATACGGAACACTGAAGCTTTCTTT.

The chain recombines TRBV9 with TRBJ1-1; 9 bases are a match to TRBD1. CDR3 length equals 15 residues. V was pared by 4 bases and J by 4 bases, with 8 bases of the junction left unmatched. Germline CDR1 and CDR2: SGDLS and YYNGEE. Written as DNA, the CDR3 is TGTGCCAGCAGCCCCCGGGACAGGGTGGCCACTGAAGCTTTCTTT. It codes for CASSPRDRVATEAFF.

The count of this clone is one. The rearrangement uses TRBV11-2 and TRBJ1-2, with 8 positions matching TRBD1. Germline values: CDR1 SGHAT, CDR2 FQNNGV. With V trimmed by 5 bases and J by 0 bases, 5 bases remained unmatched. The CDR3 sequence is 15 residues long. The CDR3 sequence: CASSPSTGANYGYTF. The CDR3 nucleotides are TGTGCCAGCAGCCCTTCGACAGGGGCTAACTATGGCTACACCTTC. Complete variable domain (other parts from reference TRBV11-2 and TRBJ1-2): EAGVAQSPRYKIIEKRQSVAFWCNPISGHATLYWYQQILGQGPKLLIQFQNNGVVDDSQLPKDRFSAERLKGVDSTLKIQPAKLEDSAVYLCASSPSTGANYGYTFGSGTRLTVV.

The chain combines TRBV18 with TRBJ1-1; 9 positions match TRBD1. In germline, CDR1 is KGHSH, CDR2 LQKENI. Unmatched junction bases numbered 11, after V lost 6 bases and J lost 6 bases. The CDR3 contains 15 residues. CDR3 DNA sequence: TGTGCCAGCTCTCGGGGACAGGGCCTTCGGGCTGAAGCTTTCTTT. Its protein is CASSRGQGLRAEAFF.

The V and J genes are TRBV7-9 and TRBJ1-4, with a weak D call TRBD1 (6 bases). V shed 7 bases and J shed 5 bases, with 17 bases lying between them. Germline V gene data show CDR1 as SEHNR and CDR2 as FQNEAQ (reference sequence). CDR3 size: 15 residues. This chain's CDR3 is CASTDHRVGNEKLFF. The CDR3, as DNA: TGTGCCAGCACCGACCACAGGGTAGGAAATGAAAAACTGTTTTTT. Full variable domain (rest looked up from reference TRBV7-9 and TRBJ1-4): DTGVSQNPRHKITKRGQNVTFRCDPISEHNRLYWYRQTLGQGPEFLTYFQNEAQLEKSRLLSDRFSAERPKGSFSTLEIQRTEQGDSAMYLCASTDHRVGNEKLFFGSGTQLSVL.

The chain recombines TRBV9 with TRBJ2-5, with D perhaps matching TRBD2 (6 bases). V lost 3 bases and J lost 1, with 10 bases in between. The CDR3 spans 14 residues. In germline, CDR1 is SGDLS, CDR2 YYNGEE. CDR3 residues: CASSALAAQETQYF. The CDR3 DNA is TGTGCCAGCAGCGCGTTAGCGGCCCAAGAGACCCAGTACTTC. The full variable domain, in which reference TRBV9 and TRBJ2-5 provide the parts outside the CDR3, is DSGVTQTPKHLITATGQRVTLRCSPRSGDLSVYWYQQSLDQGLQFLIQYYNGEERAKGNILERFSAQQFPDLHSELNLSSLELGDSALYFCASSALAAQETQYFGPGTRLLVL.

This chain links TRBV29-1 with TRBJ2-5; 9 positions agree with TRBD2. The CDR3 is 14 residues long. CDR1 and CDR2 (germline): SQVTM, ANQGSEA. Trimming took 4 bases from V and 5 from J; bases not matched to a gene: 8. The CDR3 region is CSVGYSGSAETQYF. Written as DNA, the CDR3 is TGCAGCGTTGGATATAGCGGGAGCGCCGAGACCCAGTACTTC. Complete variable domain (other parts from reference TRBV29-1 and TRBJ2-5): SAVISQKPSRDICQRGTSLTIQCQVDSQVTMMFWYRQQPGQSLTLIATANQGSEATYESGFVIDKFPISRPNLTFSTLTVSNMSPEDSSIYLCSVGYSGSAETQYFGPGTRLLVL.

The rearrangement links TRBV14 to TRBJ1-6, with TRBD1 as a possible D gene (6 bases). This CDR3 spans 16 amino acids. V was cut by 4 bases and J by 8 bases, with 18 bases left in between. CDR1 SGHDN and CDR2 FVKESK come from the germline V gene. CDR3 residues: CASSRRQPSGDSPLHF. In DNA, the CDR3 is TGTGCCAGCAGCCGAAGACAGCCGTCAGGGGATTCACCCCTCCACTTT.

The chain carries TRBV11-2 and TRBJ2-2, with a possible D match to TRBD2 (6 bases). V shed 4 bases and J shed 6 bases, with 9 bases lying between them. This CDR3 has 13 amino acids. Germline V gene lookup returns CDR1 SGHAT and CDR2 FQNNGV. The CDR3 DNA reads TGTGCCAGCAGCTCCCGGGGGTCCGGGGAGCTGTTTTTT. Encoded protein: CASSSRGSGELFF.

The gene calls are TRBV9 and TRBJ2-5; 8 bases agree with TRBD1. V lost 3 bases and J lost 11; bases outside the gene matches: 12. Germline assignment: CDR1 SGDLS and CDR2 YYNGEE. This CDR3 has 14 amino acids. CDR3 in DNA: TGTGCCAGCAGCGAAGGGACAGGTCGGAGAGAACAGTACTTC. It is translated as CASSEGTGRREQYF.

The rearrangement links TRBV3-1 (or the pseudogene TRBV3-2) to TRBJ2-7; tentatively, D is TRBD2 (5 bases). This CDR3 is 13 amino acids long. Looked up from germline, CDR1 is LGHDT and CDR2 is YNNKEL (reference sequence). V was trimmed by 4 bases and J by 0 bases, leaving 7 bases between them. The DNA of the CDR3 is TGTGCCAGCAGCCCCCGGGGCTCCTACGAGCAGTACTTC. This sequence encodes CASSPRGSYEQYF.

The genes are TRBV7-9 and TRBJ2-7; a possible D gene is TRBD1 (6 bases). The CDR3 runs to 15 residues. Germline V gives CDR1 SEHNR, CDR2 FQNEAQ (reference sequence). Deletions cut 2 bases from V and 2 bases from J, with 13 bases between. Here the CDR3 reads CASSLRGTTTYEQYF. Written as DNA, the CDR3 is TGTGCCAGCAGCTTAAGGGGGACCACCACCTACGAGCAGTACTTC.

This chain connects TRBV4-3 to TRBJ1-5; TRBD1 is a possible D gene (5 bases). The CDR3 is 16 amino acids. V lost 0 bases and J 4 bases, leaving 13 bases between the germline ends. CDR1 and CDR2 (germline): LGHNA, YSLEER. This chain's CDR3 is CASSQDVAGQNQPQHF. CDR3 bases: TGCGCCAGCAGCCAAGATGTTGCAGGGCAAAATCAGCCCCAGCATTTT.

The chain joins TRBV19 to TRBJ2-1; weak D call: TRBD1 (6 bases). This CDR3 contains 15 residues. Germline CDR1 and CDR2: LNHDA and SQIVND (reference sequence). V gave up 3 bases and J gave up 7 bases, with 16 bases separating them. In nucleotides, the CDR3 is TGTGCCAGTAGTATGGGGACAAGCACCTGGAATGAGCAGTTCTTC. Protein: CASSMGTSTWNEQFF.

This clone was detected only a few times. The CDR3 here is CASSQWDSGRRNEQFF. DNA for the CDR3: TGTGCCAGCAGCCAATGGGATAGCGGGAGGCGAAATGAGCAGTTCTTC. The chain has TRBV4-2 and TRBJ2-1; 10 nucleotides align to TRBD2. Trimming at V came to 2 bases and at J to 7 bases, leaving 8 bases not matched to a gene. CDR3 length equals 16 residues. Looked up from germline, CDR1 is LGHNA and CDR2 is YNFKEQ.

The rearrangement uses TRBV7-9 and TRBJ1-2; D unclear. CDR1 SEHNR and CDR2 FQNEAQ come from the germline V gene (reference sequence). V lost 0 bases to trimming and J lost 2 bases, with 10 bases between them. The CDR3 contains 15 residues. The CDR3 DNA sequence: TGTGCCAGCAGCTTAGCCTTACATCCAAACTATGGCTACACCTTC. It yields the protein CASSLALHPNYGYTF.

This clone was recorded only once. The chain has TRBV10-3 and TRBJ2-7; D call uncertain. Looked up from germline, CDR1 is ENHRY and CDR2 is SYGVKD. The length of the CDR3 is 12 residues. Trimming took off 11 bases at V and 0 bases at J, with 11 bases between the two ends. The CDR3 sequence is CASSPTSYEQYF. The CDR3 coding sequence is TGTGCCTCTAGTCCTACCTCCTACGAGCAGTACTTC.

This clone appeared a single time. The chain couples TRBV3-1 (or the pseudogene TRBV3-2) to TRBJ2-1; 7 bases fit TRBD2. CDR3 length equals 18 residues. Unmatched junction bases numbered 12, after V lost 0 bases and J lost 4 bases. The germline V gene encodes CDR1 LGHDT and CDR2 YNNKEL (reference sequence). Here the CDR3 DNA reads TGTGCCAGCAGCCAAGAGGGGGTTGGGGCTAGCGGTTACAATGAGCAGTTCTTC. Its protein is CASSQEGVGASGYNEQFF.

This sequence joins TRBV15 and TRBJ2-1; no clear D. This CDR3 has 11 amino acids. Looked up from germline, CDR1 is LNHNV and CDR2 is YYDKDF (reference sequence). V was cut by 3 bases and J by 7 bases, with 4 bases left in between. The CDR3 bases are TGTGCCACCAGCAGTCCAAATGAGCAGTTCTTC. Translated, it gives CATSSPNEQFF. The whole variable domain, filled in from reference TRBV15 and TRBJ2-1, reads DAMVIQNPRYQVTQFGKPVTLSCSQTLNHNVMYWYQQKSSQAPKLLFHYYDKDFNNEADTPDNFQSRRPNTSFCFLDIRSPGLGDTAMYLCATSSPNEQFFGPGTRLTVL.

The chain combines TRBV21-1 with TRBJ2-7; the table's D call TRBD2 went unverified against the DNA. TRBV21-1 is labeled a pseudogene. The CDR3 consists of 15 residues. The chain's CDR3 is CASRNQREGSYEQYF. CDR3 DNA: TGTGCCAGCAGGAATCAGCGGGAGGGTTCCTACGAGCAGTACTTC.

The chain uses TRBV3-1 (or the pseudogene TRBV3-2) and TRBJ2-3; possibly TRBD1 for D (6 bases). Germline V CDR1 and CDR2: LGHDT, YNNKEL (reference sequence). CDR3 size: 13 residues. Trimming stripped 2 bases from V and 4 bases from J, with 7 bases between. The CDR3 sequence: CASSQKGADTQYF. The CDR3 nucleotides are TGTGCCAGCAGCCAAAAGGGGGCAGATACGCAGTATTTT.

CDR3 in amino acids: CASSQVRGWAYGYTF. As DNA, the CDR3 is TGTGCCAGCAGCCAAGTACGGGGATGGGCCTATGGCTACACCTTC. The genes are TRBV14 and TRBJ1-2, with D unclear. The ends were cut back, 1 base at V and 4 bases at J, with 13 bases in the middle. This CDR3 has 15 amino acids. Germline V gene lookup returns CDR1 SGHDN and CDR2 FVKESK.